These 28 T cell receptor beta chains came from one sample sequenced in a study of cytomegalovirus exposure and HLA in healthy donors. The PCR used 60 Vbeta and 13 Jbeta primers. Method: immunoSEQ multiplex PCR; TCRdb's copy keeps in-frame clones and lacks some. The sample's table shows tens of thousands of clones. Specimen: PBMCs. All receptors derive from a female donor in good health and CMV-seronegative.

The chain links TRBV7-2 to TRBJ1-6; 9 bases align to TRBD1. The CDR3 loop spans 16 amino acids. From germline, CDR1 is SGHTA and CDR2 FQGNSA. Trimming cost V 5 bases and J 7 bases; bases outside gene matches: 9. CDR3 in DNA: TGTGCCAGCAGCCGTTCTTGGACAGGGGTAAATTCACCCCTCCACTTT. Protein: CASSRSWTGVNSPLHF.

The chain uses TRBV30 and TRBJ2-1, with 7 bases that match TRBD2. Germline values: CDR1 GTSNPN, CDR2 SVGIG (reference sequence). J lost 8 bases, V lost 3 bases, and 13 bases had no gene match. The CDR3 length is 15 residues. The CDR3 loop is CAWSIGGSNGDEQFF. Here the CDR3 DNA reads TGTGCCTGGAGCATTGGCGGGAGTAACGGGGATGAGCAGTTCTTC.

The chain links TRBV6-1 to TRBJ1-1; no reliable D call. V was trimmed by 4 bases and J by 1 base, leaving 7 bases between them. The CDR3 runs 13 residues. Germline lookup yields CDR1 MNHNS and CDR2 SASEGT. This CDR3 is CASSVEANTEAFF. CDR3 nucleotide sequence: TGTGCCAGCAGTGTCGAGGCGAACACTGAAGCTTTCTTT.

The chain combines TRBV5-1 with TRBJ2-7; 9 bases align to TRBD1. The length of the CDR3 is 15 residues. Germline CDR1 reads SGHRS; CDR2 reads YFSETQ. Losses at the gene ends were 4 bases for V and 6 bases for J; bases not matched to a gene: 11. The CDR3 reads CASSPRSGQGVEQYF. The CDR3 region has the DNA TGCGCCAGCAGCCCGCGCTCGGGACAGGGAGTCGAGCAGTACTTC.

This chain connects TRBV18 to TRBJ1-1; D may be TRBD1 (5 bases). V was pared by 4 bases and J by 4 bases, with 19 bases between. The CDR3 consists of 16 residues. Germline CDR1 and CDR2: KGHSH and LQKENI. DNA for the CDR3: TGTGCCAGCTCACGAGGGACTGGGGGTTCTACCACTGAAGCTTTCTTT. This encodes CASSRGTGGSTTEAFF.

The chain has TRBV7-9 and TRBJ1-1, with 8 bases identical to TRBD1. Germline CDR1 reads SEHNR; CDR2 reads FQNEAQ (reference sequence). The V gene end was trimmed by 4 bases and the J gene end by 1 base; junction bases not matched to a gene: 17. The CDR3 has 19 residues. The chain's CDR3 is CASSSRSSRTGRGNTEAFF. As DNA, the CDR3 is TGTGCCAGCAGCTCCCGATCATCCCGGACAGGGCGGGGGAACACTGAAGCTTTCTTT.

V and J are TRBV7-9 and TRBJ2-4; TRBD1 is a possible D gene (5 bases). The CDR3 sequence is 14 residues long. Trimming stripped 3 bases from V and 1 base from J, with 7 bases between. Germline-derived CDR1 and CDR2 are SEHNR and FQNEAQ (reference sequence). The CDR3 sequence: CASSFQGAKNIQYF. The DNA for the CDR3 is TGTGCCAGCAGCTTTCAGGGTGCCAAAAACATTCAGTACTTC.

The CDR3 coding sequence is TGTGCCTGGAGTAGTAGAGCAGATACGCAGTATTTT. Its protein product is CAWSSRADTQYF. The rearrangement joins TRBV30 to TRBJ2-3; no definite D call. The CDR3 runs 12 residues. V was pared by 2 bases and J by 4 bases, with 7 bases between. Per germline, CDR1 GTSNPN and CDR2 SVGIG (reference sequence).

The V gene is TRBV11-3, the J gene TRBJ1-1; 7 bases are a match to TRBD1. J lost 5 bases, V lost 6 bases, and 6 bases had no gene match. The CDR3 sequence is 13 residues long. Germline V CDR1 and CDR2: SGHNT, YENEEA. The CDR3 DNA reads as TGTGCCAGCAGTTACAAGACAGGGACTGAAGCTTTCTTT. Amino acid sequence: CASSYKTGTEAFF.

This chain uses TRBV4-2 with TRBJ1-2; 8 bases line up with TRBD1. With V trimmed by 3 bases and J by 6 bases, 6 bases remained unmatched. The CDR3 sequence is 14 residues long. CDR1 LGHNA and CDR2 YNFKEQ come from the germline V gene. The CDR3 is CASSQADRDNGYTF. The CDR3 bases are TGTGCCAGCAGCCAGGCGGACAGGGACAATGGCTACACCTTC.

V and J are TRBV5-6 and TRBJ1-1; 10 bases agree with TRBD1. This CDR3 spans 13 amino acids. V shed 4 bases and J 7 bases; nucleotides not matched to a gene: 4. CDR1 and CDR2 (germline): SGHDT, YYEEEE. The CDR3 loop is CASSPRTGGEAFF. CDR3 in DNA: TGTGCCAGCAGCCCCCGGACAGGGGGTGAAGCTTTCTTT.

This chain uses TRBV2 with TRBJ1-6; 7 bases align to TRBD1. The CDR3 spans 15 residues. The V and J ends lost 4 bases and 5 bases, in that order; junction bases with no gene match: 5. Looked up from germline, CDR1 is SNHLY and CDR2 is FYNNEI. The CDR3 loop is CASSGQGRHNSPLHF. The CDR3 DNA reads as TGTGCCAGCAGTGGACAGGGAAGGCATAATTCACCCCTCCACTTT.

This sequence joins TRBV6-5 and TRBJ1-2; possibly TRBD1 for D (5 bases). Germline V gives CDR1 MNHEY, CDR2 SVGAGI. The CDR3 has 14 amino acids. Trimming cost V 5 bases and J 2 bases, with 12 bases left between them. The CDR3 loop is CASSRLRGNYGYTF. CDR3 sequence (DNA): TGTGCCAGCAGTCGGCTTAGGGGCAACTATGGCTACACCTTC.

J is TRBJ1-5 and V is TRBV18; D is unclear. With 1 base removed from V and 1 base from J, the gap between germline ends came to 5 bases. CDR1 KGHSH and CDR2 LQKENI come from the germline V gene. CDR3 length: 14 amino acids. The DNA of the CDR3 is TGTGCCAGCTCACCACGGCCGAGCAATCAGCCCCAGCATTTT. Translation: CASSPRPSNQPQHF.

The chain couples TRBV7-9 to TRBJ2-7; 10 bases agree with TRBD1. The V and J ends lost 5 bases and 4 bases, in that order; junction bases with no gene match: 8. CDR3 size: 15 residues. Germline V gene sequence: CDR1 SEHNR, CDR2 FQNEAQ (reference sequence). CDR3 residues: CASSTPGQGPYEQYF. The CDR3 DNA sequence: TGTGCCAGCAGCACCCCGGGACAGGGGCCTTACGAGCAGTACTTC.

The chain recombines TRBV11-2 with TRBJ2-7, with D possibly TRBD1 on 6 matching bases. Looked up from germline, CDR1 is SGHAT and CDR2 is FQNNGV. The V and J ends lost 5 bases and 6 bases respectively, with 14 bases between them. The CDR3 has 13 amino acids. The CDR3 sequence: CASSRAGVVEQYF. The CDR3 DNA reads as TGTGCCAGCAGCAGGGCAGGGGTGGTCGAGCAGTACTTC.

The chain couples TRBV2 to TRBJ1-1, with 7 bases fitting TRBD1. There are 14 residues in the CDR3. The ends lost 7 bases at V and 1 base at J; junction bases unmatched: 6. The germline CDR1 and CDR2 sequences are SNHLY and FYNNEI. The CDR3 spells CASKVEGANTEAFF. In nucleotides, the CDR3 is TGTGCCAGCAAGGTGGAGGGGGCGAACACTGAAGCTTTCTTT. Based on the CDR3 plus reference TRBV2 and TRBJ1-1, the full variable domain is EPEVTQTPSHQVTQMGQEVILRCVPISNHLYFYWYRQILGQKVEFLVSFYNNEISEKSEIFDDQFSVERPDGSNFTLKIRSTKLEDSAMYFCASKVEGANTEAFFGQGTRLTVV.

The CDR3 sequence: CASSYFQGPTTGELFF. CDR3 coding DNA: TGTGCCAGCAGTTACTTCCAGGGGCCTACCACCGGGGAGCTGTTTTTT. The chain couples TRBV6-5 to TRBJ2-2; the D gene is possibly TRBD1 (6 bases). The CDR3 is 16 amino acids. Germline CDR1 is MNHEY and CDR2 is SVGAGI. V dropped 1 base and J dropped 4 bases, with 13 bases sitting between them.

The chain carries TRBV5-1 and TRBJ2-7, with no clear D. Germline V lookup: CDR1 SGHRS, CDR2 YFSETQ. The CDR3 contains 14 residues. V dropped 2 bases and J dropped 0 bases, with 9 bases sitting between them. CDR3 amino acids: CASSFEVTSYEQYF. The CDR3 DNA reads TGCGCCAGCAGCTTCGAGGTAACCTCCTACGAGCAGTACTTC.

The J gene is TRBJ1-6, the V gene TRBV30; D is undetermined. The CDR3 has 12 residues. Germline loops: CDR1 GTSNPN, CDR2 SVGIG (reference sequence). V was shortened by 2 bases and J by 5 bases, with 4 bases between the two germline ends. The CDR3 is CAWSTHNSPLHF. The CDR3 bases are TGTGCCTGGAGTACTCATAATTCACCCCTCCACTTT.

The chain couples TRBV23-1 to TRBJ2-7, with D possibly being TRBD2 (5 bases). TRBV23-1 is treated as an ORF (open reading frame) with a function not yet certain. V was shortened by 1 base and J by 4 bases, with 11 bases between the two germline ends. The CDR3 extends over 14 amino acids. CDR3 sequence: CASSQLRVSYEQYF. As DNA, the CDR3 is TGCGCCAGCAGTCAATTGAGGGTCAGTTACGAGCAGTACTTC.

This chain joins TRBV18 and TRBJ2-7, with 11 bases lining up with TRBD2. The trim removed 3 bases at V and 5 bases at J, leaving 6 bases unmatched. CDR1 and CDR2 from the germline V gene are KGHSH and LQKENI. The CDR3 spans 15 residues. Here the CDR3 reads CASSPPSGGSHEQYF. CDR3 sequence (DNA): TGTGCCAGCTCACCGCCTAGCGGGGGGAGCCACGAGCAGTACTTC.

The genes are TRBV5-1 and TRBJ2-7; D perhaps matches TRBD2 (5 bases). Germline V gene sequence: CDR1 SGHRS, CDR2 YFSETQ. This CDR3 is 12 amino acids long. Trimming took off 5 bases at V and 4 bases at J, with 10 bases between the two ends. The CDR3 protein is CASRSTGYEQYF. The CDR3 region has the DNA TGCGCCAGCAGGTCCACGGGGTACGAGCAGTACTTC.

The CDR3 region is CASSHNLAGDTQYF. In DNA form, the CDR3 reads TGCGCCAGCAGTCATAATTTAGCCGGAGATACGCAGTATTTT. V and J are TRBV4-3 and TRBJ2-3; D remains unclear. Trimming took 6 bases from V and 5 from J, leaving 15 bases between them. From germline, CDR1 is LGHNA and CDR2 YSLEER. The CDR3 length is 14 residues.

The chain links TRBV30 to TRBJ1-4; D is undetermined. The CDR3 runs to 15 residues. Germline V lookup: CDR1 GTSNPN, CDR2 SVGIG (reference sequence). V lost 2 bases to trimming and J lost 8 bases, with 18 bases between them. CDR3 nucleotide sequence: TGTGCCTGGAGTAACGACCGGGGATTTAGGGAAAAACTGTTTTTT. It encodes CAWSNDRGFREKLFF.

The CDR3 protein is CASSPTTGDGGNTIYF. CDR3 DNA: TGTGCCAGCAGCCCAACAACAGGGGACGGAGGAAACACCATATATTTT. The V and J genes are TRBV4-2 and TRBJ1-3, with TRBD1 matching 7 bases. The V gene's germline CDR1 is LGHNA and CDR2 YNFKEQ. Unmatched junction bases numbered 10, after V lost 4 bases and J lost 4 bases. This CDR3 region has 16 residues.

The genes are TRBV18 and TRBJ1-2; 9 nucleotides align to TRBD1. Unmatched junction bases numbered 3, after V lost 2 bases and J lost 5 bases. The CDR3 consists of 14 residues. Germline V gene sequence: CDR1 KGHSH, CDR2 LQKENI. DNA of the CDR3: TGTGCCAGCTCACCATTACAGGGGGCGTATGGCTACACCTTC. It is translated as CASSPLQGAYGYTF.

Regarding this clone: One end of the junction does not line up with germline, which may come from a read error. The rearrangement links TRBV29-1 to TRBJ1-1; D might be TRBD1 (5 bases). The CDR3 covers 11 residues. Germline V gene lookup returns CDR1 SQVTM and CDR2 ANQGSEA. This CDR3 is CSVRVKTEAFF. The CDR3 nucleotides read TGCAGCGTCAGGGTGAAGACTGAAGCTTTCTTT.